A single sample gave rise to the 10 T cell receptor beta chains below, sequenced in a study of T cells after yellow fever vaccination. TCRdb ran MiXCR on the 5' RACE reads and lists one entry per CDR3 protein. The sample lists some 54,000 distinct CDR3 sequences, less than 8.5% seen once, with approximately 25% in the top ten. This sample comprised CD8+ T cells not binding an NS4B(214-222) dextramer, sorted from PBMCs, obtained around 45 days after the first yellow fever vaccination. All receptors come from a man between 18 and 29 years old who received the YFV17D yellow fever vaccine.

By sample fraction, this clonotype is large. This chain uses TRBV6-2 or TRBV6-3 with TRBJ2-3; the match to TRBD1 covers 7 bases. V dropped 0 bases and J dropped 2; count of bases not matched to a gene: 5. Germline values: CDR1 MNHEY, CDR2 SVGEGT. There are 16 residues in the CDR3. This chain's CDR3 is CASSYSMDRHTDTQYF. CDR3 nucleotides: TGTGCCAGCAGTTACTCGATGGACAGGCACACAGATACGCAGTATTTT.

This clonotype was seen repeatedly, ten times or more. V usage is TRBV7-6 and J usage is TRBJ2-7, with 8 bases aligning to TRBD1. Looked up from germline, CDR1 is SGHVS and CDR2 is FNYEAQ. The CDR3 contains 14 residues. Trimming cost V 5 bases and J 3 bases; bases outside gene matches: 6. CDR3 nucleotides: TGTGCCAGCAGCAATCAGGACAGGGACTACGAGCAGTACTTC. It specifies CASSNQDRDYEQYF.

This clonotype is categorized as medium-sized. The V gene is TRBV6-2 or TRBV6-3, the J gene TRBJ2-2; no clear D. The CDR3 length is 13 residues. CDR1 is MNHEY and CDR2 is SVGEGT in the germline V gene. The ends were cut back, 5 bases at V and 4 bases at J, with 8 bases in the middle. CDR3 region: CASSARPTGELFF. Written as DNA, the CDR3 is TGTGCCAGCAGTGCCCGCCCCACCGGGGAGCTGTTTTTT.

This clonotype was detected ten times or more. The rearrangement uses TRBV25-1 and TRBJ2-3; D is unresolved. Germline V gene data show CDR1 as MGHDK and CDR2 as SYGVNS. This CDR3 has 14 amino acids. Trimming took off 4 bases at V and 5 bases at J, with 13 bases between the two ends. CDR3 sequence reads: CASSGPSLVDTQYF. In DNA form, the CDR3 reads TGTGCCAGCAGTGGCCCCTCCCTGGTAGATACGCAGTATTTT.

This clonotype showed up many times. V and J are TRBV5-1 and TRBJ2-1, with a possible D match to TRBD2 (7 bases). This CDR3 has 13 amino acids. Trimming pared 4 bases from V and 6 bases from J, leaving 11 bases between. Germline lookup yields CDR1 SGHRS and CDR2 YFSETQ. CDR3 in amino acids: CASSRRGPNEQFF. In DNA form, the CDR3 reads TGCGCCAGCAGCCGGCGGGGGCCCAATGAGCAGTTCTTC.

CDR3 sequence: CPSSPGTFSPRGQYV. The CDR3 nucleotides read TGTCCCAGCAGCCCGGGGACCTTTTCCCCCCGAGGGCAGTACGTC. The rearrangement uses TRBV7-9 and TRBJ2-7, with D perhaps assigned TRBD1 or TRBD2 (5 bases each). Germline CDR1 and CDR2: SEHNR and FQNEAQ (reference sequence). There are 15 residues in the CDR3.

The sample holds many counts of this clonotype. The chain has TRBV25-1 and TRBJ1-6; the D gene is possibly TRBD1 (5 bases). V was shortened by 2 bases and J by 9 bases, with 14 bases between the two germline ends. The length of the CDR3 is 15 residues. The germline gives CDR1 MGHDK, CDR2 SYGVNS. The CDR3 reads CASSEEAGLASPLHF. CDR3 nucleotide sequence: TGTGCCAGCAGTGAAGAGGCAGGGCTGGCTTCACCCCTCCACTTT.

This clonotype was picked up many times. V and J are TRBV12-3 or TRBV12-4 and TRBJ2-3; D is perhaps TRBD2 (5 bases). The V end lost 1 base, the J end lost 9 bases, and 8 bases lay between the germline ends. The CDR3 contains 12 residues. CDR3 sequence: CASSLGRVTQYF. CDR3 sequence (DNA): TGTGCCAGCAGTTTAGGGCGGGTAACGCAGTATTTT.

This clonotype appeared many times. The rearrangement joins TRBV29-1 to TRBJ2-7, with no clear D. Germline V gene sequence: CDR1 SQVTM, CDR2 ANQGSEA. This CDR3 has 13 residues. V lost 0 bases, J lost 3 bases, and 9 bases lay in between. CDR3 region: CSVEDRHHYEQYF. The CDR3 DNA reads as TGCAGCGTTGAAGATAGGCACCACTACGAGCAGTACTTC.

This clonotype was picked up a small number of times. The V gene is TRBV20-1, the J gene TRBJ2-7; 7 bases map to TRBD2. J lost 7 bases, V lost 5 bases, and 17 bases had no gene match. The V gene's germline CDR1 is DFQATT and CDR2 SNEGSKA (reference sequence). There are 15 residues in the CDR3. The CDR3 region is CSAPPFGRDYEEQYF. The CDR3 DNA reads TGCAGTGCTCCCCCGTTTGGACGGGACTACGAAGAGCAGTACTTC.